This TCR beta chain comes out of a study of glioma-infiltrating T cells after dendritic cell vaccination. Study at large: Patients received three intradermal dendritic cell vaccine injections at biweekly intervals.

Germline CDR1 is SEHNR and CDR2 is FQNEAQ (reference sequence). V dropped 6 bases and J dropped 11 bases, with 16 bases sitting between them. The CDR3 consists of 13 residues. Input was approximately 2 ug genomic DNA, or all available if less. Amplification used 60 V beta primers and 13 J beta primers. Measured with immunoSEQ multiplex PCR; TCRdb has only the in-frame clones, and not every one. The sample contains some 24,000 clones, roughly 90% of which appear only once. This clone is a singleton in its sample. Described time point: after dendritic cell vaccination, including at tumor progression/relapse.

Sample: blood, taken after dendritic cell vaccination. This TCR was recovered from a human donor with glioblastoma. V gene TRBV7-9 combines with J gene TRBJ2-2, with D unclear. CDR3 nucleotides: TGTGCCAGCAGACCACACCCGCCCCCTGAGCTGTTTTTT. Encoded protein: CASRPHPPPELFF.